This entry is about one T cell receptor beta chain. The data stem from a study of T cells in Graves' hyperthyroidism and ophthalmopathy. With 6 bases removed from V and 13 bases from J, the gap between germline ends came to 15 bases. Germline-derived CDR1 and CDR2 are SGHAT and FQDESV (reference sequence). There are 11 residues in the CDR3. Researchers took RNA transcripts and amplified the TCR beta CDR3 regions from them. Carried out on the TCR CDR3, a first-round RT-PCR used the HTBI primer set. TCRdb passed the multiplex PCR reads through MiXCR, listing each CDR3 protein once. The table includes 200,000 to 300,000 distinct CDR3 sequences, almost 25% detected once.

The sequenced sample was blood. The sequence was collected from a woman between 40 and 55 years old with Graves' ophthalmopathy. The genes are TRBV11-1 and TRBJ1-2; D gene ambiguous. The CDR3 coding sequence is TGTGCCAGCAGTGAAGCGCCGGTATCCACCTTC. Translated, it gives CASSEAPVSTF.